The 30 T cell receptor beta chains below come from one sample, sequenced in a study of cytomegalovirus exposure and HLA in healthy donors. In the PCR, 60 Vbeta and 13 Jbeta primers were used. Profiling relied on immunoSEQ multiplex PCR, and the TCRdb table lists in-frame clones only, not all of them. The table has fewer than 250,000 clones, around four fifths seen once. Material for sequencing was PBMCs. These TCRs come from a male donor in good health and CMV-seronegative.

Here the CDR3 DNA reads TGTGCCAGCAGCTCCGGACAGCAGGCCTACGAGCAGTACTTC. Translated: CASSSGQQAYEQYF. The V call is TRBV7-6, the J call TRBJ2-7; D perhaps matches TRBD1 (6 bases). Per germline, CDR1 SGHVS and CDR2 FNYEAQ. The CDR3 totals 14 residues. Trimming cost V 4 bases and J 2 bases, with 12 bases left between them.

The sample holds a few counts of this clone. V and J are TRBV6-5 and TRBJ1-3; D gene uncertain. The germline gives CDR1 MNHEY, CDR2 SVGAGI. This CDR3 has 15 amino acids. Trimming shortened V by 3 bases and J by 0 bases, and 9 bases separated the two germline ends. CDR3 coding DNA: TGTGCCAGCAGTTATGACACGTCCTCTGGAAACACCATATATTTT. This translates into CASSYDTSSGNTIYF.

The rearrangement joins TRBV7-8 to TRBJ2-7; D perhaps matches TRBD1 (6 bases). Germline V gene sequence: CDR1 SGHVS, CDR2 FQNEAQ. With 2 bases removed from V and 2 bases from J, the gap between germline ends came to 13 bases. The CDR3 totals 15 residues. CDR3 sequence reads: CASSLIGQPTYEQYF. CDR3 nucleotides: TGTGCCAGCAGCTTAATTGGACAGCCTACCTACGAGCAGTACTTC.

This chain links TRBV23-1 with TRBJ2-1; 7 bases agree with TRBD1. TRBV23-1 has ORF status, its function being uncertain. The CDR3 loop spans 16 amino acids. Unmatched junction bases numbered 18, after V lost 4 bases and J lost 12 bases. This CDR3 reads CASSRDGTATVRGQFF. The CDR3, as DNA: TGCGCCAGCAGTCGGGACGGGACAGCAACCGTCAGGGGGCAGTTCTTC.

The rearrangement joins TRBV6-5 to TRBJ1-1, with unresolved D. This CDR3 contains 14 residues. Between the trimmed V and J ends, which lost 2 bases and 0 bases, there was a span of 7 bases. Germline V gene data show CDR1 as MNHEY and CDR2 as SVGAGI. The CDR3 DNA follows: TGTGCCAGCAGTTACGAAAGCGTGAACACTGAAGCTTTCTTT. Amino acids: CASSYESVNTEAFF.

This chain connects TRBV5-4 to TRBJ2-7, with 8 bases that match TRBD2. Per the germline V gene, CDR1 is SGHNT and CDR2 is YYREEE (reference sequence). V was clipped by 4 bases and J by 3 bases; unmatched bases: 9. This CDR3 spans 15 amino acids. Written as DNA, the CDR3 is TGTGCCAGCAGCGAGAGCGGGAGCACCCTCTACGAGCAGTACTTC. It translates to CASSESGSTLYEQYF.

The chain links TRBV27 to TRBJ2-1, with 10 bases that match TRBD2. V was clipped by 3 bases and J by 0 bases; unmatched bases: 8. CDR3 length equals 18 residues. CDR1 MNHEY and CDR2 SMNVEV come from the germline V gene (reference sequence). DNA of the CDR3: TGTGCCAGCAGTTTTTCTGGCCGACTAGCGGGCTCCTACAATGAGCAGTTCTTC. Protein product: CASSFSGRLAGSYNEQFF.

The chain employs TRBV27 and TRBJ1-6; TRBD1 matches 7 bases. The CDR3 runs 14 residues. Germline values: CDR1 MNHEY, CDR2 SMNVEV (reference sequence). Trimming removed 6 bases from V and 6 bases from J; junction bases left unmatched: 5. DNA of the CDR3: TGTGCCAGCAGGAAAGGGACAGCTAATTCACCCCTCCACTTT. Translation: CASRKGTANSPLHF.

This chain uses TRBV9 with TRBJ2-7; possibly TRBD1 for D (6 bases). CDR3 length: 14 residues. Germline assignment: CDR1 SGDLS and CDR2 YYNGEE. Between the trimmed V and J ends, which lost 0 bases and 9 bases, there was a span of 16 bases. The CDR3 reads CASSVGDIQVGQYF. CDR3 sequence (DNA): TGTGCCAGCAGCGTAGGGGACATCCAAGTAGGGCAGTACTTC.

There are a few counts of this clone. This rearrangement joins TRBV2 to TRBJ1-1; D is ambiguous. Trimming pared 6 bases from V and 0 bases from J, leaving 14 bases between. The germline CDR1 and CDR2 sequences are SNHLY and FYNNEI. There are 15 residues in the CDR3. As DNA, the CDR3 is TGTGCCAGCAGCCGTACGGGTGTGATGAACACTGAAGCTTTCTTT. As protein: CASSRTGVMNTEAFF. Variable domain in full (rest from reference TRBV2 and TRBJ1-1): EPEVTQTPSHQVTQMGQEVILRCVPISNHLYFYWYRQILGQKVEFLVSFYNNEISEKSEIFDDQFSVERPDGSNFTLKIRSTKLEDSAMYFCASSRTGVMNTEAFFGQGTRLTVV.

The CDR3 spells CASSQGGQGMGEQYF. In DNA, the CDR3 is TGCGCCAGCAGCCAAGGGGGACAGGGCATGGGCGAGCAGTACTTC. The chain couples TRBV4-1 to TRBJ2-7; TRBD1 matches at 9 bases. This CDR3 has 15 residues. With 1 base clipped from V and 6 bases from J, the junction kept 7 bases outside the gene matches. Germline V gene lookup returns CDR1 MGHRA and CDR2 YSYEKL.

The V and J genes are TRBV27 and TRBJ2-1, with 9 bases matching TRBD2. Germline V gives CDR1 MNHEY, CDR2 SMNVEV (reference sequence). There are 15 residues in the CDR3. J lost 7 bases, V lost 1 base, and 5 bases had no gene match. CDR3 sequence (DNA): TGTGCCAGCAGTTTATTAGCGGGAGCGTTAAATGAGCAGTTCTTC. Translating gives CASSLLAGALNEQFF.

This rearrangement joins TRBV4-1 to TRBJ2-7; D not certain. The CDR3 loop spans 13 amino acids. The V end was cut by 4 bases, the J end by 3 bases, with 10 bases between. Germline loops: CDR1 MGHRA, CDR2 YSYEKL. Here the CDR3 reads CASSPSTYYEQYF. CDR3 DNA: TGCGCCAGCAGCCCCTCAACCTACTACGAGCAGTACTTC.

The J gene is TRBJ1-4, the V gene TRBV6-5; D gene unclear. This CDR3 is 13 amino acids long. The germline V and J ends were trimmed by 5 bases and 8 bases, with 12 bases remaining between them. Germline values: CDR1 MNHEY, CDR2 SVGAGI. CDR3 bases: TGTGCCAGCAGTGAATTGCCAGCGGAAAAACTGTTTTTT. This sequence encodes CASSELPAEKLFF.

This clone has a single count. The chain carries TRBV9 and TRBJ1-2; D not certain. Deletions cut 3 bases from V and 5 bases from J, with 20 bases between. The germline gives CDR1 SGDLS, CDR2 YYNGEE. The CDR3 runs 16 residues. DNA of the CDR3: TGTGCCAGCAGCGGCGGAGGAACCGCGATTTCGTATGGCTACACCTTC. Its translation is CASSGGGTAISYGYTF. Using reference TRBV9 and TRBJ1-2 for the parts outside the CDR3, the full variable domain is DSGVTQTPKHLITATGQRVTLRCSPRSGDLSVYWYQQSLDQGLQFLIQYYNGEERAKGNILERFSAQQFPDLHSELNLSSLELGDSALYFCASSGGGTAISYGYTFGSGTRLTVV.

The sample holds one count of this clone. This chain links TRBV19 with TRBJ1-1; unclear D gene. CDR3 length: 14 residues. The V end lost 8 bases, the J end lost 1 base, and 14 bases lay between the germline ends. The germline V gene encodes CDR1 LNHDA and CDR2 SQIVND (reference sequence). DNA for the CDR3: TGTGCCAGTTCTCCGGGAGGGTCGAACACTGAAGCTTTCTTT. It codes for CASSPGGSNTEAFF.

The chain uses TRBV28 and TRBJ1-1; D possibly corresponds to TRBD1 (6 bases). V dropped 5 bases and J dropped 0 bases, with 10 bases sitting between them. Germline-derived CDR1 and CDR2 are MDHEN and SYDVKM. The CDR3 has 14 residues. The CDR3 here is CASSNRALNTEAFF. In nucleotides, the CDR3 is TGTGCCAGCAGTAACAGGGCCTTGAACACTGAAGCTTTCTTT.

The chain combines TRBV5-1 with TRBJ2-7; the match to TRBD1 covers 11 bases. J gave up 3 bases and V 2 bases, and 7 bases lay outside the gene matches. This CDR3 spans 16 amino acids. Per germline, CDR1 SGHRS and CDR2 YFSETQ. CDR3: CASSFSSGTGGYEQYF. CDR3 DNA sequence: TGCGCCAGCAGCTTCTCCTCCGGGACAGGGGGCTACGAGCAGTACTTC.

The V call is TRBV9, the J call TRBJ1-2; D might be TRBD1 (6 bases). CDR1 and CDR2 (germline): SGDLS, YYNGEE. Trimming removed 0 bases from V and 4 bases from J, with 13 bases in between. The CDR3 runs to 15 residues. The CDR3 coding sequence is TGTGCCAGCAGCGTAGAACAGGGACCATTCTATGGCTACACCTTC. The encoded protein is CASSVEQGPFYGYTF.

The rearrangement uses TRBV5-4 and TRBJ1-2; weak D call: TRBD1 (6 bases). Germline CDR1 is SGHNT and CDR2 is YYREEE (reference sequence). The CDR3 is 15 amino acids. The ends were cut back, 0 bases at V and 1 base at J, with 10 bases in the middle. In DNA form, the CDR3 reads TGTGCCAGCAGCTTGGCCCCCAGGGGTAACTATGGCTACACCTTC. Translated, it gives CASSLAPRGNYGYTF.

V gene TRBV7-2 combines with J gene TRBJ2-3; 11 bases fit TRBD2. V shed 4 bases, J shed 2 bases, and the junction held 8 bases outside the gene matches. This CDR3 is 17 amino acids long. The germline gives CDR1 SGHTA, CDR2 FQGNSA. Written as DNA, the CDR3 is TGTGCCAGCAGCTACCGGGCGACTAGCGGGATCACAGATACGCAGTATTTT. This translates into CASSYRATSGITDTQYF. The full variable domain, rest sourced from reference TRBV7-2 and TRBJ2-3, is GAGVSQSPSNKVTEKGKDVELRCDPISGHTALYWYRQSLGQGLEFLIYFQGNSAPDKSGLPSDRFSAERTGGSVSTLTIQRTQQEDSAVYLCASSYRATSGITDTQYFGPGTRLTVL.

This clone was seen a handful of times. V is TRBV5-6 and J is TRBJ1-5; D remains unclear. The germline gives CDR1 SGHDT, CDR2 YYEEEE. V was pared by 0 bases and J by 6 bases, with 16 bases between. The CDR3 totals 16 residues. The CDR3 nucleotides read TGTGCCAGCAGCTTGGGTTCAGGTTTCGGAAGTCAGCCCCAGCATTTT. Protein: CASSLGSGFGSQPQHF.

V is TRBV29-1 and J is TRBJ1-1, with 10 bases lining up with TRBD1. The ends lost 3 bases at V and 0 bases at J; junction bases unmatched: 4. The CDR3 loop spans 15 amino acids. The germline gives CDR1 SQVTM, CDR2 ANQGSEA. This CDR3 reads CSVEGDRGLNTEAFF. CDR3 bases: TGCAGCGTTGAGGGGGACAGGGGACTGAACACTGAAGCTTTCTTT.

Turning to this clone: An end of the junction does not agree with germline; a read error may underlie this. The gene calls are TRBV7-9 and TRBJ2-1; D is undetermined. CDR1 SEHNR and CDR2 FQNEAQ come from the germline V gene (reference sequence). The CDR3 sequence is 12 residues long. CDR3 region: CSSSAKSHEQFF. CDR3 coding DNA: TGTTCCAGCAGCGCCAAGAGTCACGAGCAGTTCTTC.

This chain connects TRBV5-6 to TRBJ2-7, with a weak D call TRBD2 (6 bases). Germline V gives CDR1 SGHDT, CDR2 YYEEEE. V was trimmed by 5 bases and J by 6 bases, leaving 18 bases between them. This CDR3 region has 14 residues. As DNA, the CDR3 is TGTGCCAGCAGGGGGGGACTTACCAGGAGCGAGCAGTACTTC. Translated: CASRGGLTRSEQYF.

This chain joins TRBV27 and TRBJ2-1; tentatively, D is TRBD2 (6 bases). Germline lookup yields CDR1 MNHEY and CDR2 SMNVEV (reference sequence). Deletions cut 6 bases from V and 0 bases from J, with 15 bases between. The CDR3 has 16 residues. For the CDR3, the DNA is TGTGCCAGCAGCGGCTGGGGACTGAACTCCTACAATGAGCAGTTCTTC. This gives the protein CASSGWGLNSYNEQFF.

V gene TRBV5-4 combines with J gene TRBJ2-1, with D unclear. CDR1 and CDR2 from the germline V gene are SGHNT and YYREEE (reference sequence). The CDR3 is 17 amino acids. Deletions cut 0 bases from V and 0 bases from J, with 13 bases between. CDR3 DNA sequence: TGTGCCAGCAGCTTGGGGTCTATCCTAAGCTCCTACAATGAGCAGTTCTTC. Its protein is CASSLGSILSSYNEQFF.

Only a few counts were recorded for this clone. V gene TRBV27 combines with J gene TRBJ1-4, with 9 bases matching TRBD1. V shed 5 bases, J shed 8 bases, and the junction held 6 bases outside the gene matches. This CDR3 spans 14 amino acids. Germline V gene sequence: CDR1 MNHEY, CDR2 SMNVEV (reference sequence). CDR3 nucleotides: TGTGCCAGCAGTCCCCGGACAGGGGTGGAAAAACTGTTTTTT. Protein product: CASSPRTGVEKLFF.

J is TRBJ2-7 and V is TRBV5-1; TRBD1 matches at 10 bases. Germline loops: CDR1 SGHRS, CDR2 YFSETQ. The V segment lost 4 bases and the J segment 7 bases; nucleotides outside the gene matches: 14. This CDR3 comprises 16 residues. The CDR3 loop reads CASSSTGTGVPVEQYF. The CDR3 nucleotides are TGCGCCAGCAGCAGTACCGGGACAGGGGTTCCGGTTGAGCAGTACTTC.

A single count supports this clone. This rearrangement joins TRBV11-2 to TRBJ2-5; 8 positions agree with TRBD2. CDR1 SGHAT and CDR2 FQNNGV come from the germline V gene. This CDR3 spans 17 amino acids. Trimming at V came to 3 bases and at J to 5 bases, leaving 14 bases not matched to a gene. This chain's CDR3 is CASSFGGGLPGGETQYF. The DNA of the CDR3 is TGTGCCAGCAGCTTCGGGGGAGGGCTCCCGGGGGGGGAGACCCAGTACTTC.